This TCR beta chain derives from a study of glioma-infiltrating T cells after dendritic cell vaccination. Findings and limits, study-wide: Higher TCR clonality did not directly relate to longer survival. Only a small number of patients had complete blood and tumor samples.

As to time point: after dendritic cell vaccination, including at tumor progression/relapse. Only patients with spare fresh-frozen tumor and over two years of follow-up were included. Comments on this clone: Its target is not known.

Repertoires were generated with immunoSEQ multiplex PCR, while TCRdb's copy carries only in-frame clones and drops some. This sample has 90,000 to 140,000 clones, with roughly 90% found just once. This clonotype was obtained from a human donor with glioblastoma. The sample here was blood, taken after dendritic cell vaccination.

The CDR3 spells CASSPQNMALYEQYF. CDR3 nucleotides: TGTGCCAGCAGCCCGCAGAATATGGCCCTCTACGAGCAGTACTTC. The chain employs TRBV9 and TRBJ2-7; D remains unclear. Germline values: CDR1 SGDLS, CDR2 YYNGEE. This CDR3 contains 15 residues. The V gene lost 4 bases and the J gene lost 3 bases, with 17 bases spanning the gap.